This T cell receptor (beta chain) appears in the sequencing data of a study of Ad26.COV2.S vaccination and SARS-CoV-2 variants. On the study more broadly: Within the COV1001 Ad26.COV2.S trial arm, the donor was enrolled. Doses of Ad26.COV2.S were injected into muscle once or twice, 56 days apart. Overall study findings and caveats: Non-spike TCR breadth was similar in vaccine and placebo recipients.

TCRdb's table, derived via immunoSEQ multiplex PCR, lists solely in-frame clones and lacks some. The data show approximately 420,000 clones, approximately 91% seen once. Treatment noted: some 20 received Ad26.COV2.S at low or high dose, single or two shots; about 5 received placebo; per-sample allocation not given. Following the first vaccine or placebo injection, samples were taken on day 63. The administered vaccine (an Ad26 vector) expressed Wuhan-strain SARS-CoV-2 spike. On this clone itself: Its antigen is as yet unknown. Distinct nucleotide sequences in the sample also encode this CDR3.

V shed 4 bases and J 1 base; nucleotides not matched to a gene: 3. There are 14 residues in the CDR3. The germline V gene encodes CDR1 SGHAT and CDR2 FQNNGV. This chain links TRBV11-2 with TRBJ2-7; 8 positions agree with TRBD1. The source was peripheral blood, collected in a trial of Ad26.COV2.S vaccine versus placebo. The receptor comes from a person aged 18-65 years who received the Ad26.COV2.S COVID-19 vaccine or a placebo. CDR3 region: CASSSTGASYEQYF. CDR3 nucleotide sequence: TGTGCCAGCAGCTCGACAGGGGCTTCCTACGAGCAGTACTTC.